The 26 T cell receptor beta chains below all came from one sample that was sequenced in a study of Tregs in tolerant kidney transplant recipients. Profiled with immunoSEQ multiplex PCR; TCRdb holds only in-frame clones, not every one. The repertoire includes around 70,000 clones, around 90% of them detected once, and approximately 9.9% sits in the top ten. The sequencing here drew on CD8+ T cells from blood, taken before the transplant. The receptor set was obtained from a human donor who received a combined kidney and bone marrow transplant.

V and J are TRBV13 and TRBJ2-7; possibly TRBD2 for D (6 bases). The germline V gene encodes CDR1 PRHDT and CDR2 FYEKMQ (reference sequence). The CDR3 sequence is 16 residues long. V shed 4 bases and J shed 5 bases, with 21 bases lying between them. The CDR3: CASSSRPIGDFHEQYF. CDR3 nucleotides: TGTGCCAGCAGCTCACGACCCATTGGGGACTTCCACGAGCAGTACTTC.

This clone came up a few times. This chain joins TRBV27 and TRBJ1-4; D remains unclear. Germline CDR1 is MNHEY and CDR2 is SMNVEV (reference sequence). The CDR3 is 15 amino acids. Trimming left V 1 base short and J 7 bases short, with 13 bases between. CDR3 DNA sequence: TGTGCCAGCAGTTTATGGTCCGGGGTAGGTGAAAAACTGTTTTTT. It yields the protein CASSLWSGVGEKLFF.

This rearrangement joins TRBV19 to TRBJ2-5, with 8 nucleotides matching TRBD2. Germline CDR1 reads LNHDA; CDR2 reads SQIVND (reference sequence). The CDR3 length is 15 residues. J gave up 5 bases and V 0 bases, and 5 bases lay outside the gene matches. The CDR3 region is CASSIDREGVETQYF. Here the CDR3 DNA reads TGTGCCAGTAGTATAGATCGGGAGGGAGTGGAGACCCAGTACTTC.

The J gene is TRBJ1-1, the V gene TRBV28; 7 bases match TRBD1. Unmatched junction bases numbered 8, after V lost 6 bases and J lost 4 bases. The CDR3 covers 14 residues. Germline values: CDR1 MDHEN, CDR2 SYDVKM. CDR3 sequence reads: CASSSRGSTTEAFF. CDR3 nucleotides: TGTGCCAGCAGCTCCAGGGGGAGTACCACTGAAGCTTTCTTT.

The chain links TRBV19 to TRBJ2-2; TRBD2 matches at 10 bases. There are 16 residues in the CDR3. With V trimmed by 5 bases and J by 2 bases, 5 bases remained unmatched. Germline lookup yields CDR1 LNHDA and CDR2 SQIVND (reference sequence). CDR3 nucleotides: TGTGCCAGTAGTTCCGGACTAGCGGATAACACCGGGGAGCTGTTTTTT. It encodes CASSSGLADNTGELFF.

The genes are TRBV13 and TRBJ2-3; D possibly corresponds to TRBD2 (5 bases). With 5 bases removed from V and 2 bases from J, the gap between germline ends came to 17 bases. The CDR3 consists of 16 residues. Germline V lookup: CDR1 PRHDT, CDR2 FYEKMQ (reference sequence). The CDR3 sequence: CASSRPAEAFTDTQYF. DNA for the CDR3: TGTGCCAGCAGCCGTCCGGCGGAGGCCTTCACAGATACGCAGTATTTT.

The chain couples TRBV6-5 to TRBJ2-7; D call uncertain. The CDR3 is 13 amino acids. Trimming pared 6 bases from V and 2 bases from J, leaving 11 bases between. The V gene's germline CDR1 is MNHEY and CDR2 SVGAGI. CDR3 protein: CASRKITAYEQYF. CDR3 nucleotide sequence: TGTGCCAGCAGGAAAATTACAGCCTACGAGCAGTACTTC.

The chain carries TRBV4-3 and TRBJ1-1; no clear D. V lost 1 base, J lost 4 bases, and 13 bases lay in between. The CDR3 runs to 15 residues. Looked up from germline, CDR1 is LGHNA and CDR2 is YSLEER. The CDR3 reads CASSQGVRVGTEAFF. CDR3 in DNA: TGCGCCAGCAGCCAAGGCGTGAGGGTTGGCACTGAAGCTTTCTTT.

This clone was recorded only once. This chain joins TRBV9 and TRBJ2-3; 12 nucleotides agree with TRBD2. V was clipped by 0 bases and J by 2 bases; unmatched bases: 1. The CDR3 runs to 16 residues. Germline CDR1 SGDLS, CDR2 YYNGEE. CDR3 in amino acids: CASSVASGGDTDTQYF. In DNA, the CDR3 is TGTGCCAGCAGCGTAGCTAGCGGGGGGGACACAGATACGCAGTATTTT.

This clone has only one observation. CDR3 coding DNA: TGTGCCAGCAGCACTATTGGGACAGGGATCTACGAGCAGTACTTC. Encoded protein: CASSTIGTGIYEQYF. This chain links TRBV5-4 with TRBJ2-7, with 9 bases fitting TRBD1. This CDR3 has 15 amino acids. Germline V lookup: CDR1 SGHNT, CDR2 YYREEE (reference sequence). J gave up 3 bases and V 4 bases, and 8 bases lay outside the gene matches.

This clone was seen a single time. The CDR3 DNA sequence: TGTGCCAGCAGCTTAAGTATAGGGCAGGGGAGAGGGAACACTGAAGCTTTCTTT. Its protein is CASSLSIGQGRGNTEAFF. The chain is built from TRBV7-6 and TRBJ1-1; D possibly corresponds to TRBD1 (6 bases). The germline V gene has CDR1 SGHVS and CDR2 FNYEAQ. Trimming took off 2 bases at V and 1 base at J, with 20 bases between the two ends. CDR3 length: 18 amino acids.

CDR3 nucleotides: TGTGCCAGCAGCTTAGCGGCAGGGAAGAACACTGAAGCTTTCTTT. Its translation: CASSLAAGKNTEAFF. This sequence joins TRBV7-9 and TRBJ1-1; D is perhaps TRBD1 (5 bases). Germline V gene lookup returns CDR1 SEHNR and CDR2 FQNEAQ (reference sequence). V was pared by 0 bases and J by 1 base, with 9 bases between. The length of the CDR3 is 15 residues.

The chain couples TRBV29-1 to TRBJ2-7, with TRBD2 identical over 8 bases. This CDR3 is built from 14 residues. Trimming cost V 3 bases and J 0 bases; bases outside gene matches: 4. The germline gives CDR1 SQVTM, CDR2 ANQGSEA. The CDR3: CSVEGAGVSYEQYF. In DNA form, the CDR3 reads TGCAGCGTTGAGGGAGCGGGAGTCTCCTACGAGCAGTACTTC.

The rearrangement links TRBV27 to TRBJ2-7; D is possibly TRBD1 (5 bases). The CDR3 totals 16 residues. The ends were cut back, 2 bases at V and 0 bases at J, with 14 bases in the middle. Looked up from germline, CDR1 is MNHEY and CDR2 is SMNVEV (reference sequence). The CDR3 nucleotides are TGTGCCAGCAGTTTAAGGGCAGGGCTCAACTCCTACGAGCAGTACTTC. Protein: CASSLRAGLNSYEQYF.

The J gene is TRBJ2-5, the V gene TRBV7-9; possible D gene TRBD2, 5 bases. The CDR3 runs to 13 residues. Between the trimmed V and J ends, which lost 6 bases and 2 bases, there was a span of 10 bases. In germline, CDR1 is SEHNR, CDR2 FQNEAQ (reference sequence). CDR3 residues: CASRSREQETQYF. The CDR3 coding sequence is TGTGCCAGCAGGTCCCGGGAACAAGAGACCCAGTACTTC.

V gene TRBV7-3 combines with J gene TRBJ1-2, with TRBD1 identical over 10 bases. V shed 4 bases and J 6 bases; nucleotides not matched to a gene: 2. Germline CDR1 reads SGHTA; CDR2 reads FQGTGA. The CDR3 loop spans 13 amino acids. The CDR3 bases are TGTGCCAGCAGCTACGGGACAGGGGATGGCTACACCTTC. This translates into CASSYGTGDGYTF.

The chain recombines TRBV6-5 with TRBJ1-2; 9 bases fit TRBD1. V was clipped by 4 bases and J by 8 bases; unmatched bases: 5. This CDR3 region has 13 residues. The V gene's germline CDR1 is MNHEY and CDR2 SVGAGI. In DNA, the CDR3 is TGTGCCAGCAGTTTCGGGACAGGGAAAGGCTACACCTTC. This encodes CASSFGTGKGYTF.

The CDR3 is CASSPTSTGGGGYTF. CDR3 nucleotides: TGTGCCAGCAGCCCAACCTCGACAGGGGGCGGTGGCTACACCTTC. The V call is TRBV7-2, the J call TRBJ1-2, with 10 nucleotides matching TRBD1. The CDR3 is 15 residues long. Germline V gene sequence: CDR1 SGHTA, CDR2 FQGNSA. Losses at the gene ends were 5 bases for V and 7 bases for J; bases not matched to a gene: 10.

The rearrangement joins TRBV7-9 to TRBJ2-4; D is perhaps TRBD1 (5 bases). V gave up 1 base and J gave up 8 bases, with 12 bases separating them. The CDR3 has 14 amino acids. The germline V gene has CDR1 SEHNR and CDR2 FQNEAQ (reference sequence). CDR3: CASSLVLQGDIQYF. CDR3 DNA: TGTGCCAGCAGCTTAGTCCTGCAGGGTGACATTCAGTACTTC. The whole variable domain, remainder taken from reference TRBV7-9 and TRBJ2-4, is DTGVSQNPRHKITKRGQNVTFRCDPISEHNRLYWYRQTLGQGPEFLTYFQNEAQLEKSRLLSDRFSAERPKGSFSTLEIQRTEQGDSAMYLCASSLVLQGDIQYFGAGTRLSVL.

The rearrangement joins TRBV19 to TRBJ1-2; TRBD1 agrees at 11 bases. The V segment lost 6 bases and the J segment 5 bases; nucleotides outside the gene matches: 8. Germline loops: CDR1 LNHDA, CDR2 SQIVND (reference sequence). This CDR3 is 15 amino acids long. The CDR3 nucleotides are TGTGCCAGTAGAAGTGGACAGGGGGCAGGGTATGGCTACACCTTC. Its protein is CASRSGQGAGYGYTF.

The V gene is TRBV9, the J gene TRBJ2-5; TRBD2 agrees at 9 bases. The CDR3 consists of 15 residues. CDR1 and CDR2 (germline): SGDLS, YYNGEE. V lost 4 bases, J lost 5 bases, and 9 bases stayed unmatched. Here the CDR3 DNA reads TGTGCCAGCAGCCGTCCTAGCGGGGAGGGGGAGACCCAGTACTTC. It translates to CASSRPSGEGETQYF.

The V and J genes are TRBV6-6 and TRBJ1-5, with 9 bases lining up with TRBD1. V shed 6 bases, J shed 5 bases, and the junction held 8 bases outside the gene matches. Germline V gives CDR1 MNHNY, CDR2 SVGAGI (reference sequence). The length of the CDR3 is 15 residues. The CDR3 loop reads CASRKTGGLDQPQHF. CDR3 nucleotides: TGTGCCAGCAGAAAAACAGGGGGCCTAGATCAGCCCCAGCATTTT.

The chain combines TRBV7-2 with TRBJ2-7; possible D gene TRBD2, 5 bases. CDR3 length: 17 amino acids. Germline values: CDR1 SGHTA, CDR2 FQGNSA. V was clipped by 1 base and J by 1 base, with 17 bases between them. The CDR3 loop reads CASSLGVVSSHSYEQYF. Written as DNA, the CDR3 is TGTGCCAGCAGCTTAGGAGTAGTGTCTAGCCATTCCTACGAGCAGTACTTC.

In nucleotides, the CDR3 is TGTGCCAGCAGCGTAGGAGGGAATGGTGACAATGAGCAGTTCTTC. Its protein product is CASSVGGNGDNEQFF. The chain employs TRBV9 and TRBJ2-1; D is possibly TRBD2 (5 bases). Germline loops: CDR1 SGDLS, CDR2 YYNGEE. The CDR3 totals 15 residues. V was pared by 0 bases and J by 5 bases, with 12 bases between.

On this clone: This specimen includes other DNA sequences encoding the same CDR3. The chain is built from TRBV9 and TRBJ2-1, with 9 nucleotides matching TRBD2. From germline, CDR1 is SGDLS and CDR2 YYNGEE. V was pared by 2 bases and J by 4 bases, with 4 bases of the junction left unmatched. This CDR3 is 15 amino acids long. The CDR3 DNA reads TGTGCCAGCAGCGTTGGGACTAGCTCGTACAATGAGCAGTTCTTC. Translated, it gives CASSVGTSSYNEQFF. Looking up the rest from reference TRBV9 and TRBJ2-1 gives the full variable domain: DSGVTQTPKHLITATGQRVTLRCSPRSGDLSVYWYQQSLDQGLQFLIQYYNGEERAKGNILERFSAQQFPDLHSELNLSSLELGDSALYFCASSVGTSSYNEQFFGPGTRLTVL.

This chain uses TRBV6-1 with TRBJ1-3; no clear D. This CDR3 has 18 amino acids. Trimming left V 0 bases short and J 4 bases short, with 19 bases between. Germline V gene lookup returns CDR1 MNHNS and CDR2 SASEGT. CDR3 DNA: TGTGCCAGCAGTGAAGCGTTTGGGTTGGAGGGCTTAGGAAACACCATATATTTT. It codes for CASSEAFGLEGLGNTIYF.